This TCR beta chain was captured by sequencing in a study of blood T cell repertoires in COVID-19. Authors' methods: Amplification of reference gene primers provided the estimated nucleated cell counts. Method: immunoSEQ multiplex PCR; TCRdb's copy keeps in-frame clones and lacks some. D and trimming were read from the DNA, whereas the V and J calls and clone size are those reported in that table. This table has about 400,000 clones, roughly 90% appearing once. Germline V gene sequence: CDR1 SGHTA, CDR2 FQGNSA. With V trimmed by 3 bases and J by 5 bases, 7 bases remained unmatched. The CDR3 is 16 residues long.

This receptor was identified in a woman younger than 45 with active or convalescent COVID-19. The chain is built from TRBV7-2 and TRBJ1-6; 7 bases agree with TRBD1. The sequenced sample was peripheral blood. The CDR3 loop is CASSLTLGTDNSPLHF. The CDR3 nucleotides are TGTGCCAGCAGCTTGACGTTGGGGACAGATAATTCACCCCTCCACTTT.